The 21 T cell receptor beta chains presented below share a single source sample, sequenced in a study of T cell responses to AZD1222 COVID-19 vaccine. TCRdb keeps only in-frame clones here, not all; method: immunoSEQ multiplex PCR. The sample has approximately 70,000 clones, 60% to 85% seen once. The specimen comprised peripheral blood, sampled 28 days after the second AZD1222 dose. These receptors came from an adult who received the AZD1222 COVID-19 vaccine.

The rearrangement uses TRBV18 and TRBJ1-1; D perhaps matches TRBD1 (5 bases). The germline V and J ends were trimmed by 6 bases and 3 bases, with 17 bases remaining between them. CDR3 length equals 15 residues. Germline CDR1 is KGHSH and CDR2 is LQKENI. As DNA, the CDR3 is TGTGCCAGCTCCCCGAGGGCAGGGAGGGACACTGAAGCTTTCTTT. Amino acid sequence: CASSPRAGRDTEAFF.

V usage is TRBV30 and J usage is TRBJ1-4; a weak D match, TRBD1 (5 bases). This CDR3 has 15 amino acids. The germline CDR1 and CDR2 sequences are GTSNPN and SVGIG (reference sequence). The V gene lost 0 bases and the J gene lost 0 bases, with 8 bases spanning the gap. The CDR3 DNA reads as TGTGCCTGGAGTGTACAGGCGACAACTAATGAAAAACTGTTTTTT. This translates into CAWSVQATTNEKLFF. Using reference TRBV30 and TRBJ1-4 for the parts outside the CDR3, the full variable domain is SQTIHQWPATLVQPVGSPLSLECTVEGTSNPNLYWYRQAAGRGLQLLFYSVGIGQISSEVPQNLSASRPQDRQFILSSKKLLLSDSGFYLCAWSVQATTNEKLFFGSGTQLSVL.

This clone was recorded a few times. V is TRBV30 and J is TRBJ1-2; a possible D gene is TRBD1 (5 bases). There are 14 residues in the CDR3. Trimming pared 3 bases from V and 6 bases from J, leaving 17 bases between. CDR1 and CDR2 from the germline V gene are GTSNPN and SVGIG (reference sequence). The chain's CDR3 is CAWSMAYGGDGYTF. The CDR3 DNA sequence: TGTGCCTGGAGCATGGCCTATGGAGGGGATGGCTACACCTTC.

This clone was counted between two and nine times. This chain uses TRBV7-3 with TRBJ1-1; no firm D call. Germline V gives CDR1 SGHTA, CDR2 FQGTGA. Trimming removed 0 bases from V and 4 bases from J, with 6 bases in between. The CDR3 covers 13 residues. The CDR3 protein is CASSLTGITEAFF. The DNA for the CDR3 is TGTGCCAGCAGCTTAACGGGGATCACTGAAGCTTTCTTT.

The rearrangement uses TRBV6-5 and TRBJ2-7; 9 nucleotides match TRBD2. The CDR3 has 14 amino acids. V dropped 5 bases and J dropped 2; count of bases not matched to a gene: 4. Germline loops: CDR1 MNHEY, CDR2 SVGAGI. CDR3 DNA sequence: TGTGCCAGCAGTCGCGGGACTAGCCCCTACGAGCAGTACTTC. Its translation: CASSRGTSPYEQYF.

The CDR3 reads CASSQLAQINYEQYF. In nucleotides, the CDR3 is TGTGCCAGTAGTCAGCTAGCGCAAATTAACTACGAGCAGTACTTC. The chain couples TRBV19 to TRBJ2-7, with TRBD2 as a possible D gene (6 bases). Trimming stripped 5 bases from V and 3 bases from J, with 17 bases between. The CDR3 sequence is 15 residues long. Germline CDR1 reads LNHDA; CDR2 reads SQIVND (reference sequence).

This chain joins TRBV30 and TRBJ1-1; unclear D gene. Germline loops: CDR1 GTSNPN, CDR2 SVGIG (reference sequence). The ends were cut back, 0 bases at V and 5 bases at J, with 7 bases in the middle. The CDR3 loop spans 12 amino acids. In nucleotides, the CDR3 is TGTGCCTGGAGTGTCTCGTGGACTGAAGCTTTCTTT. This codes for CAWSVSWTEAFF.

Details on this clone: Additional DNA sequences in this sample encode the identical CDR3. The chain employs TRBV28 and TRBJ1-5; 7 bases agree with TRBD1. CDR1 is MDHEN, CDR2 SYDVKM, per germline. After removal of 6 bases from V and 2 bases from J, the junction contained 4 bases not matched to a gene. This CDR3 has 14 amino acids. CDR3 in amino acids: CASSRQGGNQPQHF. DNA for the CDR3: TGTGCCAGCAGCAGACAGGGCGGCAATCAGCCCCAGCATTTT.

This chain joins TRBV27 and TRBJ1-2; 9 bases map to TRBD1. From germline, CDR1 is MNHEY and CDR2 SMNVEV (reference sequence). V was clipped by 6 bases and J by 2 bases; unmatched bases: 7. The CDR3 has 15 amino acids. This chain's CDR3 is CASRPQGAQNYGYTF. The CDR3 nucleotides read TGTGCCAGCAGACCACAGGGGGCGCAGAACTATGGCTACACCTTC.

A single count supports this clone. V gene TRBV6-5 combines with J gene TRBJ1-4; TRBD1 matches at 9 bases. CDR3 size: 14 residues. V was pared by 6 bases and J by 5 bases, with 4 bases of the junction left unmatched. The germline CDR1 and CDR2 sequences are MNHEY and SVGAGI. The CDR3 DNA sequence: TGTGCCAGCAGACACGGGACAGGGAATGAAAAACTGTTTTTT. Residues: CASRHGTGNEKLFF.

The J gene is TRBJ2-7, the V gene TRBV28, with D hard to call. V was shortened by 6 bases and J by 2 bases, with 8 bases between the two germline ends. This CDR3 comprises 12 residues. Germline CDR1 is MDHEN and CDR2 is SYDVKM. DNA for the CDR3: TGTGCCAGCAGACAACATGCCTACGAGCAGTACTTC. Translating it yields CASRQHAYEQYF.

In its sample, this clone was seen a few times. The chain combines TRBV29-1 with TRBJ1-2, with D possibly matching TRBD1 (6 bases). This CDR3 contains 14 residues. V was cut by 0 bases and J by 1 base, with 9 bases left in between. Germline V CDR1 and CDR2: SQVTM, ANQGSEA. The CDR3 nucleotides are TGCAGCGTTGAAGATTGGGACATTAACTATGGCTACACCTTC. Its translation is CSVEDWDINYGYTF.

The V call is TRBV7-2, the J call TRBJ1-5; D is undetermined. Trimming pared 1 base from V and 2 bases from J, leaving 9 bases between. The CDR3 loop spans 15 amino acids. CDR1 is SGHTA and CDR2 is FQGNSA in the germline V gene. CDR3 protein: CASSLETLGNQPQHF. The CDR3 DNA follows: TGTGCCAGCAGCTTAGAAACACTCGGCAATCAGCCCCAGCATTTT. Drawing the rest from reference TRBV7-2 and TRBJ1-5, the complete variable domain is GAGVSQSPSNKVTEKGKDVELRCDPISGHTALYWYRQSLGQGLEFLIYFQGNSAPDKSGLPSDRFSAERTGGSVSTLTIQRTQQEDSAVYLCASSLETLGNQPQHFGDGTRLSIL.

This clone was observed once. V and J are TRBV28 and TRBJ1-2, with a possible D match to TRBD1 (5 bases). The V gene's germline CDR1 is MDHEN and CDR2 SYDVKM. CDR3 size: 13 residues. The V gene lost 3 bases and the J gene lost 2 bases, with 7 bases spanning the gap. CDR3 amino acids: CASSLGGNYGYTF. The CDR3 region has the DNA TGTGCCAGCAGTTTGGGGGGGAACTATGGCTACACCTTC.

V and J are TRBV9 and TRBJ1-2, with a weak D call TRBD1 (5 bases). CDR1 SGDLS and CDR2 YYNGEE come from the germline V gene. V was trimmed by 7 bases and J by 8 bases, leaving 24 bases between them. The CDR3 totals 15 residues. CDR3: CASSSTDSLLKGYTF. CDR3 sequence (DNA): TGTGCCAGCTCGAGTACCGACAGCCTCTTGAAGGGCTACACCTTC.

This clone has a handful of counts. The chain combines TRBV3-1 (or the pseudogene TRBV3-2) with TRBJ2-7; D possibly uses TRBD1 or TRBD2 (5 bases each). The CDR3 has 14 amino acids. CDR1 and CDR2 (germline): LGHDT, YNNKEL (reference sequence). V lost 4 bases and J 3 bases, leaving 13 bases between the germline ends. This chain's CDR3 is CASSPWDGYYEQYF. The CDR3 DNA reads as TGTGCCAGCAGCCCCTGGGACGGATACTACGAGCAGTACTTC.

The genes are TRBV13 and TRBJ2-7, with 16 nucleotides matching TRBD2. The CDR3 consists of 18 residues. Germline V lookup: CDR1 PRHDT, CDR2 FYEKMQ (reference sequence). V trimming: 4 bases; J trimming: 3 bases; junction bases outside the gene matches: 9. The DNA for the CDR3 is TGTGCCAGCAGCTCATCCGGGACTAGCGGGGGGGTCAGCTACGAGCAGTACTTC. It specifies CASSSSGTSGGVSYEQYF.

The V and J genes are TRBV12-3 or TRBV12-4 and TRBJ1-1, with D perhaps matching TRBD1 (5 bases). Trimming stripped 3 bases from V and 5 bases from J, with 10 bases between. CDR3 length equals 13 residues. CDR3: CASSFNQGTEAFF. In nucleotides, the CDR3 is TGTGCCAGCAGTTTCAACCAGGGAACTGAAGCTTTCTTT.

The chain couples TRBV28 to TRBJ1-1; D is unresolved. Germline CDR1 and CDR2: MDHEN and SYDVKM. Trimming took off 5 bases at V and 0 bases at J, with 16 bases between the two ends. CDR3 length: 16 residues. The CDR3 DNA reads as TGTGCCAGCAGTCTAAGACGGGCTTTCATGAACACTGAAGCTTTCTTT. This translates into CASSLRRAFMNTEAFF.

This clone appeared a few times. The J gene is TRBJ1-1, the V gene TRBV29-1; 7 nucleotides align to TRBD1. This CDR3 has 12 residues. Trimming removed 4 bases from V and 6 bases from J; junction bases left unmatched: 5. Germline CDR1 and CDR2: SQVTM and ANQGSEA. The CDR3 loop is CSVAQGFAEAFF. CDR3 in DNA: TGCAGCGTTGCACAGGGGTTCGCTGAAGCTTTCTTT.

The V call is TRBV3-1 (or the pseudogene TRBV3-2), the J call TRBJ2-3; D gene unclear. The V end was cut by 6 bases, the J end by 7 bases, with 5 bases between. The CDR3 is 10 residues long. Germline V gene sequence: CDR1 LGHDT, CDR2 YNNKEL (reference sequence). The CDR3 region is CASSPHTQYF. The CDR3, as DNA: TGTGCCAGCAGTCCTCATACGCAGTATTTT.